This T cell receptor beta chain was identified during a study of early T cells in non-severe SARS-CoV-2 infection. Study results and caveats: In VDJdb matching, anti-spike CD8 responses were favored while private and CD4 specificities went missing.

The CDR3 loop spans 13 amino acids. Trimming removed 6 bases from V and 3 bases from J, with 11 bases in between. Germline V gene data show CDR1 as MNHNS and CDR2 as SASEGT. This clonotype has a handful of counts. Its antigen is unknown. The TCR library protocol attached unique molecular identifiers to the individual cDNA molecules. MiXCR was run by TCRdb on the 5' RACE reads, yielding one entry per CDR3 protein. The sample lists 35,000 to 45,000 distinct CDR3 sequences, 5.8% seen once, with more than 25% in the top ten. Material for sequencing was whole blood. This receptor was taken from an adult who was a healthcare worker with PCR-confirmed SARS-CoV-2 infection or an uninfected control (not recorded which). The chain recombines TRBV6-1 with TRBJ2-5; weak D call: TRBD1 (5 bases). The CDR3, as DNA: TGTGCCAGCAGATTGACAGTAAAAGAGACCCAGTACTTC. As protein: CASRLTVKETQYF.